This TCR beta chain originates from a study of cytomegalovirus exposure and HLA in healthy donors. Background on the study: There were over 350 genotyped donors. Of these, about 86% fell in the genetic ancestry cluster associated with self-reported Caucasian donors. Study-wide results and caveats: Among TCR beta chains, those listed as cytomegalovirus-associated numbered over 150. When analyzed later, the rates of TCR association showed variation by HLA locus, with DRB1 the most and HLA-C the fewest. Follow-up analysis later connected one missense variant in DCLRE1C with trimming of TCR beta V- and J-genes.

The PCR employed 60 Vbeta primers together with 13 Jbeta primers. TCRdb's table, derived via immunoSEQ multiplex PCR, lists solely in-frame clones and lacks some. This sample carries fewer than 110,000 clones, about 81% of them seen once, and the ten largest clones take 2% to 3%. With regard to this clone: Its antigen is not identified.

The sample taken for sequencing was PBMCs. This receptor was obtained from a man under 40 in good health and CMV-seropositive.

The CDR3 bases are TGTGCCAGCTCACCTGAGGCGGCCTACAATGAGCAGTTCTTC. The encoded protein is CASSPEAAYNEQFF. The chain is built from TRBV18 and TRBJ2-1; D is ambiguous. Trimming shortened V by 3 bases and J by 2 bases, and 8 bases separated the two germline ends. Germline loops: CDR1 KGHSH, CDR2 LQKENI. CDR3 length: 14 residues.